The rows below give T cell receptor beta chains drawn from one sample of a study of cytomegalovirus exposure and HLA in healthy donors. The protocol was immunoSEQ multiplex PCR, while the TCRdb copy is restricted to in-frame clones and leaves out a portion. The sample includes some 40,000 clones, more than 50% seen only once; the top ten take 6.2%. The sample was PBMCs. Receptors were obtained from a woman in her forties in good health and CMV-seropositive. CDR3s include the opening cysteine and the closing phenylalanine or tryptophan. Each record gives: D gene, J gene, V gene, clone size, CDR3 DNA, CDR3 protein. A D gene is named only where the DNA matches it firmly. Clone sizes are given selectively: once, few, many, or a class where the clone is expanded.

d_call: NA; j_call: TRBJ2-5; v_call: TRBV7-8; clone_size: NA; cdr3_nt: TGTGCCAGCAGCAAGGACAGAGGGGAGACCCAGTACTTC; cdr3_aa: CASSKDRGETQYF
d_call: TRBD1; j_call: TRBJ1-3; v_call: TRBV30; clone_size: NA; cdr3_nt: TGTGCCTGGAGTCTGAGGGACAGGTGGCTTCTCTCTGGAAACACCATATATTTT; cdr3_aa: CAWSLRDRWLLSGNTIYF
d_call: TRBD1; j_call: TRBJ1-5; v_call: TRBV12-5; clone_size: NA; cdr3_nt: TGTGCTAGTGGTTCCGGGACAGGGATCAATCAGCCCCAGCATTTT; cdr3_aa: CASGSGTGINQPQHF
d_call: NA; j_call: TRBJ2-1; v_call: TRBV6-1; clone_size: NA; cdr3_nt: TGTGCCAGCAGTAGGGGAAAGGGCTCCTACAATGAGCAGTTCTTC; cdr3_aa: CASSRGKGSYNEQFF
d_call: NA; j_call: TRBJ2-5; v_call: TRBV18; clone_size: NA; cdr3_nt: TGTGCCAGCTCACCAGACAGACCGTCCTCAGTGACCCAGTACTTC; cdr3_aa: CASSPDRPSSVTQYF
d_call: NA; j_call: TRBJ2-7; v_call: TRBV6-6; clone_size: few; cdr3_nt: TGTGCCAGCATGGGGGAGTTCGGGAGCTCCTACGAGCAGTACTTC; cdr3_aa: CASMGEFGSSYEQYF
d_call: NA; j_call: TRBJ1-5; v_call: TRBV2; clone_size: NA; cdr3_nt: TGTGCCAGCAGTACCCCGGGGGGATTTGTGCCCCAGCATTTT; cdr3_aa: CASSTPGGFVPQHF
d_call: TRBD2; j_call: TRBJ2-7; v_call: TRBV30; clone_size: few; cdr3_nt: TGTGCCTGGAGCGCCCCTTGGGGTAGCGGGGGCCAAAAAACCTACGAGCAGTACTTC; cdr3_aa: CAWSAPWGSGGQKTYEQYF
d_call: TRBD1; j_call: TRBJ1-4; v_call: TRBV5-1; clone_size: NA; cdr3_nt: TGCGCCAGCAGCGCGGGGACAGCAACTAATGAAAAACTGTTTTTT; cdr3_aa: CASSAGTATNEKLFF
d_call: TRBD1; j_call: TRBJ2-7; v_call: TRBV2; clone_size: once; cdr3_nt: TGTGCCAGCAGTGGCGGACAGGGTCTCGGCTACGAGCAGTACTTC; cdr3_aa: CASSGGQGLGYEQYF
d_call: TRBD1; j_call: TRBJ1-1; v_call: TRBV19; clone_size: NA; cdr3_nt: TGTGCCAGTAGTACCCCCGGACAGGGCCCTGAAGCTTTCTTT; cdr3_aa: CASSTPGQGPEAFF
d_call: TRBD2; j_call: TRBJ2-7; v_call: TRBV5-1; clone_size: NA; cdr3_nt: TGCGCCAGCAGATTCCTAGCGGGGCGTTACGAGCAGTACTTC; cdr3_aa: CASRFLAGRYEQYF
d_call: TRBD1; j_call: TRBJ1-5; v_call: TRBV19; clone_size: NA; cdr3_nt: TGTGCCAGTACCGGACAGGCCGTCAGCAATCAGCCCCAGCATTTT; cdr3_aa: CASTGQAVSNQPQHF
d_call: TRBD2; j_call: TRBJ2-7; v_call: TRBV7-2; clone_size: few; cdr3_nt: TGTGCCAGCAGCTTGGGTAGCGGGGGATACGAGCAGTACTTC; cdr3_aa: CASSLGSGGYEQYF
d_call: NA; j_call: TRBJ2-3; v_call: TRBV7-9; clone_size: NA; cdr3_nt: TGTGCCAGCAGCTTAGGTGGACAGAGCTCAGATACGCAGTATTTT; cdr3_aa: CASSLGGQSSDTQYF
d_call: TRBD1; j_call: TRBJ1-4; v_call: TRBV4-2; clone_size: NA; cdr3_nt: TGTGCCAGCAGCCAAGAGACAGGGGCTAATGAAAAACTGTTTTTT; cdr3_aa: CASSQETGANEKLFF
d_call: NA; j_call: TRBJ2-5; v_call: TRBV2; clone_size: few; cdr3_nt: TGTGCCAGCAGTGGCTTGCGTCAAGAGACCCAGTACTTC; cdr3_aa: CASSGLRQETQYF
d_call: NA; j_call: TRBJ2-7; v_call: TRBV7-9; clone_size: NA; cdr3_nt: TGTGCCAGCAGCTATGGGCTACAGGGCCCCTACGAGCAGTACTTC; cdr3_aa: CASSYGLQGPYEQYF
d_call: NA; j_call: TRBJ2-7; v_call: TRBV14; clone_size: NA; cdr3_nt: TGTGCCAGCAGCATAGCAGCTTACGAGCAGTACTTC; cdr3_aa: CASSIAAYEQYF
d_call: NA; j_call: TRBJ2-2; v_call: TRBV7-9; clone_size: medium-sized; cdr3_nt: TGTGCCAGCAGCTGGGCCGTGAACACCGGGGAGCTGTTTTTT; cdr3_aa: CASSWAVNTGELFF
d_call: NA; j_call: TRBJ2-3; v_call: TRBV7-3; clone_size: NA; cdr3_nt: TGTGCCAGCAGCCGATGGGGGGACACAGATACGCAGTATTTT; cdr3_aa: CASSRWGDTDTQYF
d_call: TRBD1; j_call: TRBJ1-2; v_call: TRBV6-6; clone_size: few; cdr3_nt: TGTGCCAGCAGTTACCGTACAGGGGGCGCTTTTAGTGGCTACACCTTC; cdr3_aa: CASSYRTGGAFSGYTF
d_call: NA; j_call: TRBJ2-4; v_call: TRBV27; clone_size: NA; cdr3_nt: TGTGCCAGCAGGCCAGCAGGAACCAAAAACATTCAGTACTTC; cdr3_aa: CASRPAGTKNIQYF
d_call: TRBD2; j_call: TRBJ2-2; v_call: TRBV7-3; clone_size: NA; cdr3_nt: TGTGCCAGCAGCTTAAGCGGGGGAAACACCGGGGAGCTGTTTTTT; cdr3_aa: CASSLSGGNTGELFF
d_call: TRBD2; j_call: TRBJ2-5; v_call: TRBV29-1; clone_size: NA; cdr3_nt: TGCAGCGTTGGGCCTAGCGGGGGGGAGACCCAGTACTTC; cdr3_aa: CSVGPSGGETQYF
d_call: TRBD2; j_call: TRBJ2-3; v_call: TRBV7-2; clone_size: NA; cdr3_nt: TGTGCCAGCAGCTGGGGACTAGCGGGGGCCCAGGGCTCTACGCAGTATTTT; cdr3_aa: CASSWGLAGAQGSTQYF
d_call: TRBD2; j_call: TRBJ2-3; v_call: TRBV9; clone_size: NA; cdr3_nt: TGTGCCAGCAGTGCCGCCGGGACTAGAAATTCAGATACGCAGTATTTT; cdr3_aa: CASSAAGTRNSDTQYF
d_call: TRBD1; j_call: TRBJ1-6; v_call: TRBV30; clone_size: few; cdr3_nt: TGTGCCTGGGGACAGGGGAATTCACCCCTCCACTTT; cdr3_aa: CAWGQGNSPLHF
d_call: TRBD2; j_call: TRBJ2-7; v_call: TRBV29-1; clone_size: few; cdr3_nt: TGCAGCGTCGGACTAGCGGGGGAGTATGACGAGCAGTACTTC; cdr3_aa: CSVGLAGEYDEQYF
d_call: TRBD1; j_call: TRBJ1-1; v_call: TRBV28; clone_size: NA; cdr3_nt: TGTGCCAGCAGTGGGGCACAGGACAGGGTGAACACTGAAGCTTTCTTT; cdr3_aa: CASSGAQDRVNTEAFF
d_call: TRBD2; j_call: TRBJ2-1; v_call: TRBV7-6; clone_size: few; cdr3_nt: TGTGCCAGCAGCTTTTCTAGCGGGGGAGATAATGAGCAGTTCTTC; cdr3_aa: CASSFSSGGDNEQFF
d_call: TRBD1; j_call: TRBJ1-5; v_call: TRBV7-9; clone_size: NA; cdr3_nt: TGTGCCAGCAGCCCGGAAGGGGGCATGGGACCCCAGCATTTT; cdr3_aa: CASSPEGGMGPQHF
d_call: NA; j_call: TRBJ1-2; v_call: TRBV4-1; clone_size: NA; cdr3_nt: TGCGCCAGCAGCCAAGACCCCCTTTCCCCCTATGGCTACACCTTC; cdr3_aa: CASSQDPLSPYGYTF
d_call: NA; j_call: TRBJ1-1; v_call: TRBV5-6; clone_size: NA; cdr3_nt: TGTGCCAGCAGCTTGGGGAGGGACACTGAAGCTTTCTTT; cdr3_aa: CASSLGRDTEAFF
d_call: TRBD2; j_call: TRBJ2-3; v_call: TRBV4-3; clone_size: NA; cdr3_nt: TGCGCCAGCAGTCAAAATCTAGCGGGGGGAACTAGCACAGATACGCAGTATTTT; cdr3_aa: CASSQNLAGGTSTDTQYF
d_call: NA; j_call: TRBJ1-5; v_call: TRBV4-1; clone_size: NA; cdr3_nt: TGCGCCAGCAGCCAAGAGGAGGGGGGGGGTCAGCCCCAGCATTTT; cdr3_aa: CASSQEEGGGQPQHF
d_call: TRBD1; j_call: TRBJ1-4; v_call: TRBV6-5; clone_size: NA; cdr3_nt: TGTGCCAGCAGTACACCGGGACAGGACAATGAAAAACTGTTTTTT; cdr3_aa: CASSTPGQDNEKLFF
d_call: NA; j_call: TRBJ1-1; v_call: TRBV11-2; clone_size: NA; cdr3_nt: TGTGCCAGCAGCTTGGCAGGTCAGTGGAACACTGAAGCTTTCTTT; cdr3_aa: CASSLAGQWNTEAFF
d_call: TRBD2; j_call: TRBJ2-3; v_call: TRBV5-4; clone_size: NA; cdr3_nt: TGTGCCAGCAGCTTGGCTCGGGGGGGCCCGGATACGCAGTATTTT; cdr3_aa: CASSLARGGPDTQYF
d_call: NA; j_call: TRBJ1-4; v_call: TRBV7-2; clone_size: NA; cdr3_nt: TGTGCCAGCAGCCGGAGAAACAGGAATGAAAAACTGTTTTTT; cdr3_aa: CASSRRNRNEKLFF
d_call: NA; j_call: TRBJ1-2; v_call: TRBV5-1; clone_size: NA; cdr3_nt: TGCGCCAGCAGCGTGGGACATTTGGGAGCTAACTATGGCTACACCTTC; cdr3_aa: CASSVGHLGANYGYTF
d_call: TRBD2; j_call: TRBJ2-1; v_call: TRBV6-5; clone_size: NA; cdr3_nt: TGTGCCAGCAGTCAGCGGGGGCCCTACAATGAGCAGTTCTTC; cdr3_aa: CASSQRGPYNEQFF
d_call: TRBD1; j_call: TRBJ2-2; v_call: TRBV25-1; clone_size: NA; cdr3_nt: TGTGCCAGCAGTTCCGGGACAGGATGGACCGGGGAGCTGTTTTTT; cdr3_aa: CASSSGTGWTGELFF
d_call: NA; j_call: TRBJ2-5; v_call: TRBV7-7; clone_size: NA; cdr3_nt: TGTGCCAGCAGCTCCGGACTGTTGGGGACCCAGTACTTC; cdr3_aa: CASSSGLLGTQYF
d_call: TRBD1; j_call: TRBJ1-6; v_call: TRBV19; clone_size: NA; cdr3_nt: TGTGCCAGTAGTAATTTACAGGGGCCGAATTCACCCCTCCACTTT; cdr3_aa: CASSNLQGPNSPLHF
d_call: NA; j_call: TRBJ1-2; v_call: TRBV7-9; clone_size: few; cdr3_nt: TGTGCCAGCAGCCTCCCCCAGGGTAGGGGAAAAGGCTATGGCTACACCTTC; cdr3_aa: CASSLPQGRGKGYGYTF
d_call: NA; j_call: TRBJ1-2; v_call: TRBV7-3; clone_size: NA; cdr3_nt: TGTGCCAGCAGCTTAAATCAGGGCTCTGGCTACACCTTC; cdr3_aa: CASSLNQGSGYTF
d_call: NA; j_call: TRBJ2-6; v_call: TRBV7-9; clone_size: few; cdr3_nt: TGTGCCAGCAGCCGCGCTGCCTCCGGGGCCAACGTCCTGACTTTC; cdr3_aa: CASSRAASGANVLTF
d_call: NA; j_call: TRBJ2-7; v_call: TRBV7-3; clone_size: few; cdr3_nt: TGTGCCAGCAGCTTAAATGACGGGACCTACGAGCAGTACTTC; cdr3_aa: CASSLNDGTYEQYF
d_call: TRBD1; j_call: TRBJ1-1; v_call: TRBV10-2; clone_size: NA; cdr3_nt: TGCGCCAGCAGTCGGGACAGGGGAACTGAAGCTTTCTTT; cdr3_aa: CASSRDRGTEAFF
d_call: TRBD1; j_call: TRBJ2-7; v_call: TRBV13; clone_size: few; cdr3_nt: TGTGCCAGCAGACGAGGACAGGCCTCCTACGAGCAGTACTTC; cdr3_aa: CASRRGQASYEQYF